The clone carrying this T cell receptor beta chain came up many times. What it binds is not known. The data were taken from a study of regulatory T cells in long-lasting Graves disease. Relying on iRepertoire HTBI primers and Arm-PCR of CDR3 regions, the team built TCR beta libraries. Each CDR3 protein is one row after TCRdb ran MiXCR on the multiplex PCR reads. The sample records 450,000 to 700,000 distinct CDR3 sequences, approximately 15% being singletons. Sample time point: newly diagnosed GD, antithyroid drugs for less than 3 months. PBMC-derived RNA was used for the TCR library. The study's findings and limits: Accuracy may have suffered from the small sample size. The study found TRBV28, TRBJ1-2 and TRBJ2-5 favored in persistent disease.

The germline CDR1 and CDR2 sequences are MNHEY and SMNVEV (reference sequence). The CDR3 extends over 18 amino acids. V dropped 6 bases and J dropped 6; count of bases not matched to a gene: 22. These records were also assigned to another study, of T cells in Graves' hyperthyroidism and ophthalmopathy. From that report: Clinical symptoms, serum thyroxine, TRAb, thyroid ultrasound and orbital computed tomography established diagnosis.

The V gene is TRBV27, the J gene TRBJ1-2; TRBD1 matches 7 bases. Sequenced here: peripheral blood mononuclear cells (PBMCs), sampled at new diagnosis, from a patient treated with antithyroid drugs. This receptor was obtained from a man aged 30 to 39 with Graves disease. The CDR3 region has the DNA TGTGCCAGCAGCCCCGCCGGAGGGGGCCGGAAAGGAAGTAATGGCTACACCTTC. This encodes CASSPAGGGRKGSNGYTF.